What follows are 14 T cell receptor beta chains derived from one specimen sequenced in a study of TIL therapy for anti-PD-1-resistant metastatic lung cancer. The libraries were made with immunoSEQ v3. Clones were sequenced by immunoSEQ multiplex PCR, and TCRdb holds only the in-frame ones, with some missing. The sample records more than 9,500 clones, about three fifths being singletons. Described time point: pre-treatment sample, taken before nivolumab and TIL therapy. Tumor tissue came from excised metastases, mostly pleural nodules or supraclavicular lymph nodes. The sample here was tumor tissue, taken at baseline. The receptors were sampled from a person aged 25 to 80 with non-small cell lung cancer.

The V call is TRBV14, the J call TRBJ1-2; D is ambiguous. V lost 1 base and J 2 bases, leaving 11 bases between the germline ends. Germline-derived CDR1 and CDR2 are SGHDN and FVKESK. The CDR3 is made up of 15 amino acids. In nucleotides, the CDR3 is TGTGCCAGCAGCCAAGGGTCGGTCTGGAACTATGGCTACACCTTC. As protein: CASSQGSVWNYGYTF.

The chain joins TRBV28 to TRBJ1-1; D is undetermined. The germline CDR1 and CDR2 sequences are MDHEN and SYDVKM. Trimming took off 4 bases at V and 11 bases at J, with 14 bases between the two ends. CDR3 length: 12 residues. The CDR3 DNA reads TGTGCCAGCAGTTCCTGGGCCCACGGGGCTTTCTTT. This encodes CASSSWAHGAFF.

This clone was counted between two and nine times. The chain is built from TRBV7-8 and TRBJ1-1; TRBD1 matches 8 bases. V trimming: 1 base; J trimming: 0 bases; junction bases outside the gene matches: 1. The CDR3 extends over 15 amino acids. Germline assignment: CDR1 SGHVS and CDR2 FQNEAQ. The CDR3 sequence is CASSLEGQVNTEAFF. Here the CDR3 DNA reads TGTGCCAGCAGCTTAGAGGGACAGGTGAACACTGAAGCTTTCTTT.

Relative to its sample, this clone is medium-sized. The V gene is TRBV5-8, the J gene TRBJ1-5; 7 bases are shared with TRBD1. The CDR3 sequence is 14 residues long. V lost 4 bases to trimming and J lost 6 bases; unmatched junction nucleotides: 7. Germline CDR1 SGHTS, CDR2 YDEGEE. The DNA of the CDR3 is TGTGCCAGCAGCGAGGGACAGTGGGCTCAGCCCCAGCATTTT. As protein: CASSEGQWAQPQHF.

This CDR3 reads CASSQDRLGTQYF. The CDR3 DNA sequence: TGCGCCAGCAGCCAAGACAGATTAGGTACGCAGTATTTT. This chain links TRBV4-1 with TRBJ2-3, with no clear D. Germline V gene lookup returns CDR1 MGHRA and CDR2 YSYEKL. The CDR3 spans 13 residues. V lost 0 bases to trimming and J lost 8 bases, with 9 bases between them.

In its sample, this clone was seen a few times. The rearrangement uses TRBV24-1 and TRBJ2-1; TRBD2 aligns across 13 bases. The CDR3 spans 14 residues. CDR1 is KGHDR and CDR2 is SFDVKD in the germline V gene. V shed 4 bases and J 16 bases; nucleotides not matched to a gene: 9. CDR3 sequence reads: CATSDRGLAGVHFF. The CDR3, as DNA: TGTGCCACCAGTGACCGCGGACTAGCGGGAGTTCACTTCTTC.

This chain uses TRBV3-1 (or the pseudogene TRBV3-2) with TRBJ2-2, with D maybe TRBD2 (7 bases). The CDR3 is made up of 15 amino acids. The germline gives CDR1 LGHDT, CDR2 YNNKEL (reference sequence). Between the trimmed V and J ends, which lost 5 bases and 5 bases, there was a span of 15 bases. The CDR3 is CASSVWGGRTGELFF. The CDR3 coding sequence is TGTGCCAGCAGCGTGTGGGGGGGGCGAACCGGGGAGCTGTTTTTT.

The chain recombines TRBV10-2 with TRBJ2-3, with unresolved D. Trimming removed 6 bases from V and 1 base from J, with 8 bases in between. Germline values: CDR1 WSHSY, CDR2 SAAADI. The CDR3 loop spans 13 amino acids. The CDR3 region is CASSEVGTDTQYF. The CDR3 coding sequence is TGCGCCAGCAGCGAGGTGGGCACAGATACGCAGTATTTT.

The rearrangement joins TRBV6-1 to TRBJ1-6, with 8 nucleotides matching TRBD1. The junction had 6 bases not matched to a gene; V was cut back by 1 base and J by 4 bases. CDR1 and CDR2 (germline): MNHNS, SASEGT. The CDR3 contains 17 residues. The CDR3 reads CASSEDIGTGYNSPLHF. The CDR3 DNA is TGTGCCAGCAGTGAAGATATTGGGACAGGATATAATTCACCCCTCCACTTT.

The chain is built from TRBV7-3 and TRBJ2-1; a weak D match, TRBD1 (5 bases). The CDR3 is made up of 16 amino acids. V was pared by 1 base and J by 2 bases, with 12 bases between. Germline-derived CDR1 and CDR2 are SGHTA and FQGTGA. The chain's CDR3 is CASSLKGQGPYNEQFF. The CDR3 nucleotides are TGTGCCAGCAGCTTAAAGGGCCAGGGTCCCTACAATGAGCAGTTCTTC.

This chain uses TRBV10-1 with TRBJ2-6, with a weak D call TRBD1 (5 bases). CDR1 is WNHNN and CDR2 is SYGVQD in the germline V gene (reference sequence). V lost 5 bases and J 0 bases, leaving 23 bases between the germline ends. The CDR3 loop spans 20 amino acids. CDR3 protein: CASSPVWQGSPPSGANVLTF. CDR3 DNA: TGCGCCAGCAGTCCAGTATGGCAGGGATCCCCTCCCTCTGGGGCCAACGTCCTGACTTTC.

This clone was detected once. The chain carries TRBV24-1 and TRBJ2-1, with D hard to call. V was pared by 1 base and J by 1 base, with 4 bases between. This CDR3 is built from 14 residues. Per the germline V gene, CDR1 is KGHDR and CDR2 is SFDVKD. CDR3 coding DNA: TGTGCCACCAGTGATTTAAATTCCTACAATGAGCAGTTCTTC. It translates to CATSDLNSYNEQFF.

The chain joins TRBV11-2 to TRBJ2-2, with 10 bases that match TRBD1. CDR1 is SGHAT, CDR2 FQNNGV, per germline. Trimming cost V 4 bases and J 5 bases; bases outside gene matches: 7. This CDR3 spans 16 amino acids. CDR3 in amino acids: CASSSQTGGLTGELFF. The CDR3, as DNA: TGTGCCAGCAGCTCGCAGACAGGGGGCTTGACCGGGGAGCTGTTTTTT.

The CDR3 here is CASSKAGGGSPGAVF. As DNA, the CDR3 is TGTGCCAGCAGCAAAGCTGGAGGGGGGTCCCCAGGAGCTGTTTTT. This chain joins TRBV21-1 and TRBJ2-2. TRBV21-1 is shown as a pseudogene. The CDR3 has 15 residues.